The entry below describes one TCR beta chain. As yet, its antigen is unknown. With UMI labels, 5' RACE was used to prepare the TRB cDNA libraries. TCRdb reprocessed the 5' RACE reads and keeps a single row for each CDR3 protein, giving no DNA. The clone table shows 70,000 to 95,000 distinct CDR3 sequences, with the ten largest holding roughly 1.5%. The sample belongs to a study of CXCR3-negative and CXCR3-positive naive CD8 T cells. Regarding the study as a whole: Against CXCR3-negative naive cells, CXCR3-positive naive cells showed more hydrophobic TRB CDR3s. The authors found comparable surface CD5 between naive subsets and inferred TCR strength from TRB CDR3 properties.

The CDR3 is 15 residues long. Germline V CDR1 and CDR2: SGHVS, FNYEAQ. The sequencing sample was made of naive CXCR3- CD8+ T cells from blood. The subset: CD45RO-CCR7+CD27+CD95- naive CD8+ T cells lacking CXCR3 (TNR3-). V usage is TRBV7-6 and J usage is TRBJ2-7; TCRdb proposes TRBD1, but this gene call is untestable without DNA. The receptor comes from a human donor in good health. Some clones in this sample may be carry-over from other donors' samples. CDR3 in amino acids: CASSLSGSRGYEQYF.